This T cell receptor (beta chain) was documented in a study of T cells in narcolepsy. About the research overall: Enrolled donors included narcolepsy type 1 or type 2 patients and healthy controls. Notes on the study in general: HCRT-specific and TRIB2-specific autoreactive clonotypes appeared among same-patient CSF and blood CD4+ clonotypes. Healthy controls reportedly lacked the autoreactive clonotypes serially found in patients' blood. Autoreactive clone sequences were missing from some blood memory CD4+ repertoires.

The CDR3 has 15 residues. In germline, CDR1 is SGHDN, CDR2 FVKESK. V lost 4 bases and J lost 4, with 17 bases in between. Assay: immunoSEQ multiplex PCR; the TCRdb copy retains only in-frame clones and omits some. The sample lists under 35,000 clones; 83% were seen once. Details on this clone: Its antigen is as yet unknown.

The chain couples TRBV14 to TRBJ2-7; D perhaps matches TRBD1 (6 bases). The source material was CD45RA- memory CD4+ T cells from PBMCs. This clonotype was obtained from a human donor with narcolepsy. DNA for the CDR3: TGTGCCAGCAGCCGAAATCATAGGGGGTCTTACGAGCAGTACTTC. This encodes CASSRNHRGSYEQYF.